Below, one T cell receptor (beta chain) is given with its context. The antigen is not known. Assay used: immunoSEQ multiplex PCR; TCRdb lists only in-frame clones, some missing. The sample comprises about 36,000 clones, over 90% of which are singletons, and 5.5% to 8% rests with the top ten. This record belongs to a study of T cells in tuberculosis. Background on the study: A South African cohort included IGRA-negative adolescents, latently infected IGRA-positive adolescents and adults with active tuberculosis. Overall study results and limits: Shorter CDR3-alpha in active tuberculosis partly drove smaller distances.

CDR1 SGHTA and CDR2 FQGNSA come from the germline V gene. The CDR3 consists of 15 residues. V shed 1 base and J 12 bases; nucleotides not matched to a gene: 7. This clonotype originated in a donor aged 5-35 years with latent tuberculosis or without tuberculosis infection. This sequence joins TRBV7-2 and TRBJ2-2; 11 bases agree with TRBD2. Sample: PBMCs. The DNA for the CDR3 is TGTGCCAGCAGCTTAGGTAGCGGGGGGGAACACAAGCTGTTTTTT. It codes for CASSLGSGGEHKLFF.